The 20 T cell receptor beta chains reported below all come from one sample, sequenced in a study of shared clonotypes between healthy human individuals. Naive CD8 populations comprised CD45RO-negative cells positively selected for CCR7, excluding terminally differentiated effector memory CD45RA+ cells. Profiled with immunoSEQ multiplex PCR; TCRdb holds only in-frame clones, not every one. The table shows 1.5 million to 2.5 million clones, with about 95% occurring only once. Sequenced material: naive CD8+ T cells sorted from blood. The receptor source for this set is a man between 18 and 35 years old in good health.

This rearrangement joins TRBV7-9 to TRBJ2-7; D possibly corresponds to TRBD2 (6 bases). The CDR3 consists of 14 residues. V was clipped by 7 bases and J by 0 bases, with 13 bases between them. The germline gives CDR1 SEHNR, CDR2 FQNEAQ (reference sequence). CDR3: CASIPDGSSYEQYF. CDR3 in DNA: TGTGCCAGCATCCCCGACGGGAGCTCCTACGAGCAGTACTTC. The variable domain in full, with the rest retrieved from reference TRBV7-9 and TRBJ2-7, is DTGVSQNPRHKITKRGQNVTFRCDPISEHNRLYWYRQTLGQGPEFLTYFQNEAQLEKSRLLSDRFSAERPKGSFSTLEIQRTEQGDSAMYLCASIPDGSSYEQYFGPGTRLTVT.

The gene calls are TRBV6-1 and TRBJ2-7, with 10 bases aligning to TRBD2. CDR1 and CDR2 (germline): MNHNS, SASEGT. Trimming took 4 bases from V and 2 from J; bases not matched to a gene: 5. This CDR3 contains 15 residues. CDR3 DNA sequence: TGTGCCAGCAGTGGAGCTAGCGGGAGTGCCTACGAGCAGTACTTC. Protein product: CASSGASGSAYEQYF.

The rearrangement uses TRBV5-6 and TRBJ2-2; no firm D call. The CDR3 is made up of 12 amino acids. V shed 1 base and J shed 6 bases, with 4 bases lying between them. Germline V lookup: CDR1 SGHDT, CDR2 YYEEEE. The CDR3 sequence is CASSLFAGELFF. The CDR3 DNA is TGTGCCAGCAGCTTGTTTGCCGGGGAGCTGTTTTTT.

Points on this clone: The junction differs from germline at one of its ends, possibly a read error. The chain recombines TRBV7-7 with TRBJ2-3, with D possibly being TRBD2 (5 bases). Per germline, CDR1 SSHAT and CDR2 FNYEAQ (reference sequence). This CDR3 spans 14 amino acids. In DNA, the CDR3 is TGTGCTAGCAGCCCGGGGTTAGGCACAGATACGCAGTATTTT. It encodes CASSPGLGTDTQYF.

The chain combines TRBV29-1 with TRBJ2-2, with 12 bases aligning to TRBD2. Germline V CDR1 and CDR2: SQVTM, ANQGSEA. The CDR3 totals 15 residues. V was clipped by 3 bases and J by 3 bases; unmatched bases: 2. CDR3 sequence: CSVERLAGDTGELFF. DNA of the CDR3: TGCAGCGTTGAGAGACTAGCGGGGGACACCGGGGAGCTGTTTTTT.

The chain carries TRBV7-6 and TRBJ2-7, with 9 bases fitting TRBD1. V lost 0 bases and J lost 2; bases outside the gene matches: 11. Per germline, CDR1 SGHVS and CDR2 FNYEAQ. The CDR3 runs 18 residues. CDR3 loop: CASSLAAGVGTGPYEQYF. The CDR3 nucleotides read TGTGCCAGCAGCTTAGCGGCAGGAGTCGGGACAGGGCCCTACGAGCAGTACTTC.

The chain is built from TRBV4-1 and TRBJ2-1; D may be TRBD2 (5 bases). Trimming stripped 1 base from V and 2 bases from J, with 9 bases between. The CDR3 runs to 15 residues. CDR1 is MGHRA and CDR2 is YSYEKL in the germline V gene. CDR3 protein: CASSQVGKPYNEQFF. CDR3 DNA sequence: TGCGCCAGCAGCCAAGTCGGGAAACCCTACAATGAGCAGTTCTTC.

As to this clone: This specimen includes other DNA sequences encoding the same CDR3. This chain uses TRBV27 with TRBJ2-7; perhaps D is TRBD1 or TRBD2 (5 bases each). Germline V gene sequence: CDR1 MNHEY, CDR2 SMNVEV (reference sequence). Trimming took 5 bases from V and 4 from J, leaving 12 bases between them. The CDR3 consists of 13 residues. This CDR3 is CASSPGTVYEQYF. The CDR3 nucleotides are TGTGCCAGCAGTCCCGGGACGGTATACGAGCAGTACTTC.

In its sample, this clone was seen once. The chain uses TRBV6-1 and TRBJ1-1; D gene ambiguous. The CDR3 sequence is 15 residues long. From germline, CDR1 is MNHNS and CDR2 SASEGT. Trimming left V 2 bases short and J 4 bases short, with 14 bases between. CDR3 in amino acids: CASSETGFYITEAFF. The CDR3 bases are TGTGCCAGCAGTGAAACGGGTTTCTATATCACTGAAGCTTTCTTT.

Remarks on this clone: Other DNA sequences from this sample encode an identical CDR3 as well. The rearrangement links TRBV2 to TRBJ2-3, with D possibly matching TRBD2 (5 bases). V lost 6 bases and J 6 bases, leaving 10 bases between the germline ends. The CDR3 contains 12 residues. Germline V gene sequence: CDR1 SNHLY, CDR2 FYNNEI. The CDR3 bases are TGTGCCAGCAGCGAACTAGGCGATACGCAGTATTTT. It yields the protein CASSELGDTQYF.

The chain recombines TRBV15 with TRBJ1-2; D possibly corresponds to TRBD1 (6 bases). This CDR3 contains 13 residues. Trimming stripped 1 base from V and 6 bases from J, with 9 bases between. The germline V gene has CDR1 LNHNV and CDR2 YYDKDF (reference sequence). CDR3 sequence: CATSRVGGDGYTF. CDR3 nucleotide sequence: TGTGCCACCAGCAGAGTAGGGGGAGATGGCTACACCTTC.

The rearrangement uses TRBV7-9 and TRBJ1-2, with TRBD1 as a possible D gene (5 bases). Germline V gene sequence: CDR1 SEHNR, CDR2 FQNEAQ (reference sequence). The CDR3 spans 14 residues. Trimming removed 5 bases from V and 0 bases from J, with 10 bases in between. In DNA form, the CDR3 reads TGTGCCAGCAGCCCGGGGGGGACTAACTATGGCTACACCTTC. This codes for CASSPGGTNYGYTF.

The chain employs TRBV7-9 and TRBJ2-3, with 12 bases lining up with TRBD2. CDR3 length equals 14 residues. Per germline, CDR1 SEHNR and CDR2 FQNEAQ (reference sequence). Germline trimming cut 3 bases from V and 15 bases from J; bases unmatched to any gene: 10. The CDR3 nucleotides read TGTGCCAGCAGCTTTTACGCACTAGCGGGGGGCCCCTATTTT. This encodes CASSFYALAGGPYF.

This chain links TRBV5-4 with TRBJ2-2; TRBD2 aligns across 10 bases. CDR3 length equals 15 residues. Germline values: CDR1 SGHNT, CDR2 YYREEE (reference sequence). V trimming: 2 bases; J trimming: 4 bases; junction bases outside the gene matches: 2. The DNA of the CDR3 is TGTGCCAGCAGCTTCGGGACTAGCGTCACCGGGGAGCTGTTTTTT. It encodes CASSFGTSVTGELFF.

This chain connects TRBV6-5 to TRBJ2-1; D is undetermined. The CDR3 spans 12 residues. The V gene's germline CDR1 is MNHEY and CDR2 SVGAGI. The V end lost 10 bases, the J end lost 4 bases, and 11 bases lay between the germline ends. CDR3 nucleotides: TGTGCCACTAGAGGCCCATACAATGAGCAGTTCTTC. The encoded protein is CATRGPYNEQFF.

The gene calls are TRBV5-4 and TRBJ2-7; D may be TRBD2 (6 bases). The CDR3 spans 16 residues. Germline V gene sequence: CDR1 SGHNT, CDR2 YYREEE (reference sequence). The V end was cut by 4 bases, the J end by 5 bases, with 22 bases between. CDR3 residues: CASSPLRDSVGNEQYF. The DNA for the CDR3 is TGTGCCAGCAGCCCCCTCCGGGACTCGGTGGGTAACGAGCAGTACTTC. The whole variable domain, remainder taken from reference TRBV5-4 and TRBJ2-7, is ETGVTQSPTHLIKTRGQQVTLRCSSQSGHNTVSWYQQALGQGPQFIFQYYREEENGRGNFPPRFSGLQFPNYSSELNVNALELDDSALYLCASSPLRDSVGNEQYFGPGTRLTVT.

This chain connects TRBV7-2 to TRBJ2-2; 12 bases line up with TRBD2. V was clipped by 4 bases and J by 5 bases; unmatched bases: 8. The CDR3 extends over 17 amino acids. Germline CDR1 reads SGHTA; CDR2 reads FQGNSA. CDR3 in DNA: TGTGCCAGCAGCTACCTAGCGGGAGGGCCGGGGACCGGGGAGCTGTTTTTT. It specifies CASSYLAGGPGTGELFF.

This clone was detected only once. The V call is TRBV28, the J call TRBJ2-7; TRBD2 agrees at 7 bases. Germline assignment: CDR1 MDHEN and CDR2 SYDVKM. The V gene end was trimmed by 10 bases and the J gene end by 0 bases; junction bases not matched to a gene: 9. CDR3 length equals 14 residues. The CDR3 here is CAISRASGSYEQYF. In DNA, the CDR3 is TGTGCCATTAGCCGGGCTAGCGGCTCCTACGAGCAGTACTTC.

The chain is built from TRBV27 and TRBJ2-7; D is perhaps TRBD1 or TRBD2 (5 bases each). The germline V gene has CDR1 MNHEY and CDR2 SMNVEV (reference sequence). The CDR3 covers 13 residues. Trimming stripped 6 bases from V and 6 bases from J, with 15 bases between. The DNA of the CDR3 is TGTGCCAGCAGGGCCTTGGGGGTCAGCGAGCAGTACTTC. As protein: CASRALGVSEQYF.

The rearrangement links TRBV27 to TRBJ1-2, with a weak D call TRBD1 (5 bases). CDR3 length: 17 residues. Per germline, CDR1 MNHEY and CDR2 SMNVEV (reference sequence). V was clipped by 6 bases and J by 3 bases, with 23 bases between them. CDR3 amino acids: CASSPTWAAQGYYGYTF. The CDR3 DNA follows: TGTGCCAGCAGCCCGACGTGGGCAGCCCAGGGCTACTATGGCTACACCTTC.